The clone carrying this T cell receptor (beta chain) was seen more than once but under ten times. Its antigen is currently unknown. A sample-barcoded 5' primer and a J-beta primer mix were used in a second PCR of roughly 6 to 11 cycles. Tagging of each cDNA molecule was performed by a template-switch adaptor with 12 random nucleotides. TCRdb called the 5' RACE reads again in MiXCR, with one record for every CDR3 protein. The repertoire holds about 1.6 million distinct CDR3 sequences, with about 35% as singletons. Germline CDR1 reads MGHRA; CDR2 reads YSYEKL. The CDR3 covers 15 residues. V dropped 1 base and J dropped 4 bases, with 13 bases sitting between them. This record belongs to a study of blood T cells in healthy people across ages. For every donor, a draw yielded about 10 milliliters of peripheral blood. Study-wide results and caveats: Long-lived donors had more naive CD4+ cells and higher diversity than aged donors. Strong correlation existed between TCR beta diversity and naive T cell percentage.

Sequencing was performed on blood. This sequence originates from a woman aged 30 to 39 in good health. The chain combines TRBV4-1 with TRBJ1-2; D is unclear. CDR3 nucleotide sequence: TGCGCCAGCAGCCAAGGTGGCGCCAGACTCTATGGCTACACCTTC. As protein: CASSQGGARLYGYTF.